This T cell receptor beta chain emerged from a study of T cells in Graves' hyperthyroidism and ophthalmopathy. General study results and limits: Researchers found most expanded thyroid clonotypes above 0.001 in blood as well.

Deletions cut 4 bases from V and 7 bases from J, with 20 bases between. Germline CDR1 is LGHNA and CDR2 is YSLEER. The CDR3 has 16 amino acids. Of note for this clonotype: Antigen unknown.

TCR beta CDR3 region amplification was performed from RNA transcripts. First-round RT-PCR of the TCR CDR3 relied on the HTBI primer set. TCRdb reprocessed the multiplex PCR reads with MiXCR, giving one entry per CDR3 protein. This table has fewer than 650,000 distinct CDR3 sequences, around 13% appearing once. Patients were excluded for uncontrolled infection, other autoimmune disease, pregnancy or lactation. This sequence was found in a woman in her twenties or thirties with Graves' hyperthyroidism that later progressed to Graves' ophthalmopathy. This rearrangement joins TRBV4-3 to TRBJ2-1, with D tentatively TRBD2 (5 bases). The sequencing sample was made of blood. Written as DNA, the CDR3 is TGCGCCAGCAGCCTAGGCGGAGGAGTAAGGATAAATGAGCAGTTCTTC. It yields the protein CASSLGGGVRINEQFF.